The clone carrying this T cell receptor beta chain was detected only a few times. With 0 bases clipped from V and 10 bases from J, the junction kept 3 bases outside the gene matches. The CDR3 consists of 13 residues. Germline CDR1 MNHNS, CDR2 SASEGT. This record belongs to a study of blood T cell repertoires in COVID-19. Study-level background: Spain, Italy and the United States supplied samples that represented acute and convalescent COVID-19. Sources were T cells, B-cell-depleted T cells, or PBMCs; the material itself was cDNA or gDNA.

Authors' processing steps: Researchers report that nucleated cell counts were estimated from reference gene primer amplification. The repertoire was sequenced with immunoSEQ multiplex PCR; TCRdb's copy has only in-frame clones and lacks some. V and J calls plus clone size are reproduced from that table; the DNA served to infer D and trimming. The sample yields about 120,000 clones, 90% seen once. This chain joins TRBV6-1 and TRBJ2-1; 7 bases are a match to TRBD2. The receptor was derived from a human donor with active COVID-19. The donor label of this sample is uncertain. The sample consisted of peripheral blood. Here the CDR3 reads CASSEARGSEQFF. In DNA form, the CDR3 reads TGTGCCAGCAGTGAAGCGCGGGGGTCGGAGCAGTTCTTC.